Listed here are 8 T cell receptor beta chains from one sample, sequenced in a study of T cell clonotyping in hematopoietic cell transplantation. The assay was immunoSEQ multiplex PCR, and TCRdb's table has in-frame clones only and misses some. The table includes tens of thousands of clones, 90% to 96% detected once. The time point: recipient sample about 28 days before transplant, after cytoreduction. The sample in question was peripheral blood mononuclear cells, obtained before stem cell transplant. These TCRs come from a woman aged 45-65 years with acute myeloid leukemia. Some clones in this sample may be carry-over from other donors' samples.

This clone was seen just once. This rearrangement joins TRBV7-2 to TRBJ1-1; D not resolved. V was cut by 7 bases and J by 7 bases, with 16 bases left in between. Looked up from germline, CDR1 is SGHTA and CDR2 is FQGNSA. The CDR3 runs to 13 residues. DNA of the CDR3: TGTGCCAGCACCTATACGCTTGGGGTTGAAGCTTTCTTT. This gives the protein CASTYTLGVEAFF.

V is TRBV7-8 and J is TRBJ2-3; 10 nucleotides agree with TRBD2. Losses at the gene ends were 1 base for V and 0 bases for J; bases not matched to a gene: 4. The CDR3 is 17 amino acids. Germline-derived CDR1 and CDR2 are SGHVS and FQNEAQ. CDR3 residues: CASSLGLAGGSTDTQYF. CDR3 DNA sequence: TGTGCCAGCAGCTTAGGTTTAGCGGGAGGTAGCACAGATACGCAGTATTTT.

This chain uses TRBV28 with TRBJ2-3; D may be TRBD1 (5 bases). V dropped 3 bases and J dropped 6 bases, with 7 bases sitting between them. The CDR3 has 12 amino acids. The germline V gene encodes CDR1 MDHEN and CDR2 SYDVKM. CDR3 sequence reads: CASSFQGDTQYF. DNA of the CDR3: TGTGCCAGCAGTTTTCAGGGTGATACGCAGTATTTT.

The chain couples TRBV4-1 to TRBJ1-1; D gene unclear. The CDR3 totals 12 residues. The ends were cut back, 2 bases at V and 8 bases at J, with 9 bases in the middle. Germline values: CDR1 MGHRA, CDR2 YSYEKL. CDR3 loop: CASSQRQDEAFF. CDR3 DNA: TGCGCCAGCAGCCAACGGCAGGACGAAGCTTTCTTT.

The chain employs TRBV6-5 and TRBJ2-7, with TRBD1 matching over 9 bases. Germline V lookup: CDR1 MNHEY, CDR2 SVGAGI. The V gene end was trimmed by 6 bases and the J gene end by 6 bases; junction bases not matched to a gene: 9. The CDR3 runs to 14 residues. The CDR3 sequence is CASSRPGTGSEQYF. The CDR3 coding sequence is TGTGCCAGCAGCCGTCCCGGGACAGGGTCCGAGCAGTACTTC.

V and J are TRBV7-8 and TRBJ1-2; tentative D call: TRBD1 (6 bases). This CDR3 is 14 amino acids long. Trimming took off 0 bases at V and 3 bases at J, with 8 bases between the two ends. CDR1 and CDR2 from the germline V gene are SGHVS and FQNEAQ. The CDR3 region has the DNA TGTGCCAGCAGCTTAGCAGGGGGATACTATGGCTACACCTTC. It yields the protein CASSLAGGYYGYTF.

The gene calls are TRBV2 and TRBJ2-7; a weak D match, TRBD2 (6 bases). Germline V lookup: CDR1 SNHLY, CDR2 FYNNEI. V dropped 2 bases and J dropped 2 bases, with 13 bases sitting between them. This CDR3 is built from 15 residues. The CDR3 sequence is CASSEQAGRAYEQYF. The CDR3 DNA follows: TGTGCCAGCAGTGAACAGGCGGGAAGGGCCTACGAGCAGTACTTC.

In its sample, this clone was seen a few times. This chain uses TRBV5-1 with TRBJ2-3; the match to TRBD1 covers 9 bases. The CDR3 is made up of 15 amino acids. Germline V gives CDR1 SGHRS, CDR2 YFSETQ. V trimming: 2 bases; J trimming: 5 bases; junction bases outside the gene matches: 6. CDR3 region: CASSFETGGRDTQYF. In nucleotides, the CDR3 is TGCGCCAGCAGCTTTGAGACAGGGGGTAGAGATACGCAGTATTTT.